Below, 10 T cell receptor beta chains from the same sample are listed, as sequenced in a study of CD8+CD57+ T cells in acquired aplastic anemia. Selection for sequencing was limited to patients who had shown CD8+CD57+ cell expansion by flow cytometry. Profiling of TCR beta VDJ combinations and CDR3 sequences used genomic DNA as template. Each CDR3 protein is one row after TCRdb ran MiXCR on the reads. The sample consists of just over 450,000 distinct CDR3 sequences, approximately 32% of them appearing once. Sequencing was performed on sorted CD4+, CD8+, or CD8+CD57+ T cells (not recorded which) from PBMCs. These receptors were obtained from a human donor with aplastic anemia.

The chain uses TRBV7-2 and TRBJ2-5, with D maybe TRBD2 (7 bases). CDR1 and CDR2 from the germline V gene are SGHTA and FQGNSA. This CDR3 comprises 14 residues. Trimming removed 8 bases from V and 2 bases from J, with 15 bases in between. CDR3 coding DNA: TGTGCCAGCGAGGGGGGGGAGTATCAAGAGACCCAGTACTTC. It yields the protein CASEGGEYQETQYF. Together with reference TRBV7-2 and TRBJ2-5, the CDR3 gives the full variable domain: GAGVSQSPSNKVTEKGKDVELRCDPISGHTALYWYRQSLGQGLEFLIYFQGNSAPDKSGLPSDRFSAERTGGSVSTLTIQRTQQEDSAVYLCASEGGEYQETQYFGPGTRLLVL.

This clonotype has a handful of counts. The rearrangement links TRBV27 to TRBJ1-6; D is perhaps TRBD1 (5 bases). The CDR3 is 14 amino acids. Germline V gene sequence: CDR1 MNHEY, CDR2 SMNVEV (reference sequence). Between the trimmed V and J ends, which lost 3 bases and 11 bases, there was a span of 14 bases. The CDR3 DNA is TGTGCCAGCAGTTTCCGGGGCCCGGCGGCACCCCTCCACTTT. Translating gives CASSFRGPAAPLHF.

In the case of this clonotype: At one of its ends the junction is not consistent with the germline gene, which may arise from a read error. V and J are TRBV2 and TRBJ2-3; weak D call: TRBD2 (7 bases). The germline CDR1 and CDR2 sequences are SNHLY and FYNNEI. This CDR3 is 20 amino acids long. CDR3 loop: CASSEASEAGAKTSTYTQYF. The CDR3 coding sequence is TGTGCCAGCAGTGAAGCGTCAGAGGCGGGGGCCAAGACTAGCACATATACGCAGTATTTT. The complete variable domain, with remaining parts taken from reference TRBV2 and TRBJ2-3, reads EPEVTQTPSHQVTQMGQEVILRCVPISNHLYFYWYRQILGQKVEFLVSFYNNEISEKSEIFDDQFSVERPDGSNFTLKIRSTKLEDSAMYFCASSEASEAGAKTSTYTQYFGPGTRLTVL.

The chain is built from TRBV6-6 and TRBJ2-1; D unclear. Germline CDR1 is MNHNY and CDR2 is SVGAGI (reference sequence). Trimming shortened V by 5 bases and J by 8 bases, and 7 bases separated the two germline ends. The length of the CDR3 is 11 residues. The CDR3 DNA sequence: TGTGCCAGCAGTCCGGATTATGAGCAGTTCTTC. Its translation: CASSPDYEQFF.

This chain joins TRBV5-6 and TRBJ1-2; D possibly corresponds to TRBD1 (6 bases). Germline V gene lookup returns CDR1 SGHDT and CDR2 YYEEEE. The CDR3 contains 13 residues. Deletions cut 5 bases from V and 8 bases from J, with 16 bases between. DNA for the CDR3: TGTGCCAGCAGACAGGACAGCCCGGGGGGCTACACCTTC. Amino acids: CASRQDSPGGYTF.

The V and J genes are TRBV29-1 and TRBJ2-3, with D unresolved. Trimming stripped 4 bases from V and 0 bases from J, with 8 bases between. This CDR3 has 13 residues. Germline CDR1 SQVTM, CDR2 ANQGSEA. The CDR3 DNA is TGCAGCGTTGTTAGGTTTAGCACAGATACGCAGTATTTT. Protein sequence: CSVVRFSTDTQYF.

The V and J genes are TRBV20-1 and TRBJ1-1; 7 positions match TRBD1. This CDR3 is built from 16 residues. Germline V gene sequence: CDR1 DFQATT, CDR2 SNEGSKA (reference sequence). J lost 5 bases, V lost 6 bases, and 18 bases had no gene match. CDR3 sequence (DNA): TGCAGTGCCAGGCACCCCGACAGGGTTGGTGTTACTGAAGCTTTCTTT. As protein: CSARHPDRVGVTEAFF.

This clonotype was detected only a few times. A read error may be the cause here, since a much bigger clone is one base away. The CDR3 reads CAGSLADPYEQYF. CDR3 coding DNA: TGTGCCGGCAGCTTAGCTGACCCCTACGAGCAGTACTTC. The rearrangement links TRBV7-6 to TRBJ2-7, with D hard to call. The CDR3 runs to 13 residues. Germline V gives CDR1 SGHVS, CDR2 FNYEAQ.

The rearrangement joins TRBV10-3 to TRBJ1-2, with 11 bases lining up with TRBD1. CDR3 size: 12 residues. After removal of 10 bases from V and 8 bases from J, the junction contained 6 bases not matched to a gene. Germline assignment: CDR1 ENHRY and CDR2 SYGVKD. The CDR3 region has the DNA TGTGCCAGCAAGGACAGGGGGCGAGGCTACACCTTC. Encoded protein: CASKDRGRGYTF.

Comment on this clonotype: This may be a read error, as it is one base from a much larger clone. V gene TRBV5-1 combines with J gene TRBJ2-3; 12 positions agree with TRBD1. In germline, CDR1 is SGHRS, CDR2 YFSETQ. V shed 5 bases and J 8 bases; nucleotides not matched to a gene: 9. The CDR3 runs 15 residues. CDR3 protein: CASSLGTGGSGTQYF. CDR3 sequence (DNA): TGCGCCAGCAGTTTAGGGACAGGGGGCAGCGGTACGCAGTATTTT.